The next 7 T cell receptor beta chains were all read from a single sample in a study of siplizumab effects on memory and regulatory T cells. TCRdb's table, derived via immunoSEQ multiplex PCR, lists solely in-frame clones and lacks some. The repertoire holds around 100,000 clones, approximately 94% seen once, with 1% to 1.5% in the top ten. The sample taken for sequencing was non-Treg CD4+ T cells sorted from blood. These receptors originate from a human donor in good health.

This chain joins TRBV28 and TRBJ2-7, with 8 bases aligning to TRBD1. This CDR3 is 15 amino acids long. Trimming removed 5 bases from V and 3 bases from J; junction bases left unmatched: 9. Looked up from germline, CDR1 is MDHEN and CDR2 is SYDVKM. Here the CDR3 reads CASSPGGQVDYEQYF. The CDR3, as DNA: TGTGCCAGCAGTCCAGGGGGACAGGTTGACTACGAGCAGTACTTC.

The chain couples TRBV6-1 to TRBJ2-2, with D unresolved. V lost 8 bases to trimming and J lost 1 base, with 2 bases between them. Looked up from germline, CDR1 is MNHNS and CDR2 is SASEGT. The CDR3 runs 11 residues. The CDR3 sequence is CASGNTGELFF. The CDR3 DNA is TGTGCCAGCGGGAACACCGGGGAGCTGTTTTTT.

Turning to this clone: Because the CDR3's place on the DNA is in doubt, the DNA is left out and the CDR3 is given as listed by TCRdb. The CDR3 sequence is CASTVGQGAFIHF. The chain employs TRBV27 and TRBJ1-2; TRBD1 is taken as the D call from the table, unchecked against the DNA. The length of the CDR3 is 13 amino acids, counting both ends. The germline gives CDR1 MNHEY, CDR2 SMNVEV (reference sequence).

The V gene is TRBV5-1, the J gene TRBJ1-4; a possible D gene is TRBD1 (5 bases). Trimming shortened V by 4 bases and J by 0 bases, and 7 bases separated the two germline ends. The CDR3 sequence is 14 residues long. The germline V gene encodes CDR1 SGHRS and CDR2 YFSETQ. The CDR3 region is CASSTTATNEKLFF. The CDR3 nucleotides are TGCGCCAGCAGCACGACAGCAACTAATGAAAAACTGTTTTTT.

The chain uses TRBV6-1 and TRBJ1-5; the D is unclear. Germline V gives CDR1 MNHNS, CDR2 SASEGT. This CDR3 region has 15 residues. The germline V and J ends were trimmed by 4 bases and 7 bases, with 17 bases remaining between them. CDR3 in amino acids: CASSANGIGGQPQHF. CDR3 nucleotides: TGTGCCAGCAGTGCAAATGGTATCGGCGGACAGCCCCAGCATTTT.

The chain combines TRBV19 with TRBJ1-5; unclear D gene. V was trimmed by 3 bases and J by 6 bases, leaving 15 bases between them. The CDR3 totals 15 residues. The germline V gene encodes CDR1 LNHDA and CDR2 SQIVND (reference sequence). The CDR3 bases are TGTGCCAGTAGTATCGGGCAGGTACAAGGTCAGCCCCAGCATTTT. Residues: CASSIGQVQGQPQHF.

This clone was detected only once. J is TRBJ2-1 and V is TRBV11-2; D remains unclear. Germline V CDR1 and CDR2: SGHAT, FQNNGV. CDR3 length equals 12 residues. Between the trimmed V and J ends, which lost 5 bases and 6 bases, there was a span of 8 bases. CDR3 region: CASSPLRNEQFF. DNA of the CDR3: TGTGCCAGCAGCCCTTTACGCAATGAGCAGTTCTTC.